These T cell receptor beta chains were read from a single sample in a study of Ad26.COV2.S vaccination and SARS-CoV-2 variants. Assay used: immunoSEQ multiplex PCR; TCRdb lists only in-frame clones, some missing. The table lists some 250,000 clones, approximately 87% of them singletons. The source material was peripheral blood, sampled in a trial of Ad26.COV2.S vaccine versus placebo. Source of these receptors: a person aged 18-60 years who received the Ad26.COV2.S COVID-19 vaccine or a placebo. Both conserved end residues are part of each CDR3. The D gene is left open where the match is weak. Clone size is given for some rows only: seen once, a few or many times, or a class if the clone is expanded.

D	size	J	V	CDR3	DNA
.	.	TRBJ1-2	TRBV28	CASSSDRNGYTF	TGTGCCAGCAGTTCGGACAGAAATGGCTACACCTTC
.	.	TRBJ1-6	TRBV5-6	CASSLGRDYHF	TGTGCCAGCAGCCTGGGGCGGGACTACCACTTT
TRBD2	once	TRBJ2-1	TRBV27	CASSLFRGGPYNEQFF	TGTGCCAGCAGTTTATTCCGGGGGGGACCCTACAATGAGCAGTTCTTC
TRBD1	.	TRBJ1-2	TRBV27	CASSWDRNYGYTF	TGTGCCAGCAGCTGGGACAGGAACTATGGCTACACCTTC
.	.	TRBJ1-6	TRBV4-2	CASSLVGGQDNSPLHF	TGTGCCAGCAGCCTCGTGGGGGGGCAGGATAATTCACCCCTCCACTTT
.	.	TRBJ1-5	TRBV6-5	CASSQTPGVPQHF	TGTGCCAGCAGCCAGACACCCGGCGTACCCCAGCATTTT
.	.	TRBJ1-1	TRBV7-2	CASSLLGINTEAFF	TGTGCCAGCAGTCTACTTGGAATAAACACTGAAGCTTTCTTT
TRBD1	.	TRBJ2-1	TRBV30	CAWSGQGSYNEQFF	TGTGCCTGGAGTGGACAGGGGAGTTACAATGAGCAGTTCTTC
.	.	TRBJ2-7	TRBV6-5	CASSYDGTARRGEQYF	TGTGCCAGCAGTTACGACGGGACAGCCCGGCGGGGGGAGCAGTACTTC
TRBD1	.	TRBJ2-5	TRBV5-6	CASSLADRAWGTQYF	TGTGCCAGCAGCTTGGCCGACAGGGCGTGGGGGACCCAGTACTTC
TRBD1	.	TRBJ1-1	TRBV18	CASSLRTGGNTEAFF	TGTGCCAGCTCACTCAGGACAGGAGGGAACACTGAAGCTTTCTTT
.	.	TRBJ1-1	TRBV7-3	CASSSAGGMNTEAFF	TGTGCCAGCAGCTCCGCCGGGGGGATGAACACTGAAGCTTTCTTT
.	.	TRBJ2-5	TRBV5-4	CASSLGVGGLQETQYF	TGTGCCAGCAGCTTGGGGGTGGGAGGTTTGCAAGAGACCCAGTACTTC
.	few	TRBJ1-1	TRBV7-2	CASSFFGQRTEAFF	TGTGCCAGCAGCTTCTTCGGACAGCGCACTGAAGCTTTCTTT
.	.	TRBJ2-6	TRBV7-2	CASSPRRRETGSPRGLTF	TGTGCCAGCAGCCCCCGGCGGCGGGAGACAGGGAGCCCCAGAGGCCTGACTTTC
.	.	TRBJ2-7	TRBV7-2	CASSLGAGPFSYEQYF	TGTGCCAGCAGCTTAGGGGCAGGGCCCTTCTCCTACGAGCAGTACTTC